This T cell receptor beta chain was identified in a study of T cell changes during pregnancy in multiple sclerosis. The CDR3 extends over 13 amino acids. CDR1 and CDR2 (germline): SGHAT, FQNNGV. V was cut by 0 bases and J by 6 bases, with 6 bases left in between. Produced via immunoSEQ multiplex PCR; TCRdb's table is partial and in-frame only. The data contain about 60,000 clones, less than 95% of them singletons. The specimen was peripheral blood, collected in the second trimester of pregnancy. The origin of this receptor is a female donor in good health, enrolled as a control in a pregnancy study. The V and J genes are TRBV11-2 and TRBJ1-5, with a tentative D call TRBD1 (5 bases). The CDR3, as DNA: TGTGCCAGCAGCTTAGAGGGGCGTCAGCCCCAGCATTTT. Amino acids: CASSLEGRQPQHF. The whole variable domain, filled in from reference TRBV11-2 and TRBJ1-5, reads EAGVAQSPRYKIIEKRQSVAFWCNPISGHATLYWYQQILGQGPKLLIQFQNNGVVDDSQLPKDRFSAERLKGVDSTLKIQPAKLEDSAVYLCASSLEGRQPQHFGDGTRLSIL.